Listed here are 10 T cell receptor beta chains from one sample, sequenced in a study of blood T cells in healthy people across ages. With a J-beta primer mix and a sample-barcoded 5' primer, a second PCR ran about 6 to 11 cycles. TCRdb called the 5' RACE reads again in MiXCR, with one record for every CDR3 protein. The sample has a few hundred thousand distinct CDR3 sequences, over 45% seen once. Sequencing was done on a sample of blood. The receptors were gathered from a man between 60 and 75 years old in good health.

This clonotype has a single count. The chain carries TRBV28 and TRBJ2-1, with TRBD1 identical over 10 bases. The DNA end lines up better with TRBJ2-7; the J call may be wrong. Per the germline V gene, CDR1 is MDHEN and CDR2 is SYDVKM. The CDR3 is 20 amino acids. The CDR3 coding sequence is TGTGCCAGCAGTTCCCCTTCCCGGGACAGGGGACTCCCTTCCTACAATGAGCAGTACTTC. This sequence encodes CASSSPSRDRGLPSYNEQYF.

V is TRBV28 and J is TRBJ2-5; 8 bases agree with TRBD1. With the DNA end fitting TRBJ2-7 better, the J assignment may be wrong. Germline V CDR1 and CDR2: MDHEN, SYDVKM. The CDR3 runs to 14 residues. CDR3 loop: CASKDPGGRYEQYF. The CDR3 DNA sequence: TGTGCCAGCAAGGACCCAGGGGGCAGGTACGAGCAGTACTTC.

CDR3 nucleotide sequence: TGTGCCAGCAAAGCTAGCGGGAGCTCCTACGAGCAGTACTTC. This gives the protein CASKASGSSYEQYF. The J gene is TRBJ2-7, the V gene TRBV2; TRBD2 matches at 10 bases. This CDR3 has 14 residues. The germline V gene has CDR1 SNHLY and CDR2 FYNNEI. The junction had 3 bases not matched to a gene; V was cut back by 7 bases and J by 0 bases.

V is TRBV29-1 and J is TRBJ1-4; possibly TRBD1 for D (5 bases). V lost 7 bases, J lost 4 bases, and 13 bases lay in between. Germline lookup yields CDR1 SQVTM and CDR2 ANQGSEA. The CDR3 has 13 residues. The CDR3 loop is CSAHRGSNEKLFF. In DNA, the CDR3 is TGCAGCGCTCATCGGGGCAGTAATGAAAAACTGTTTTTT.

The chain carries TRBV4-2 and TRBJ2-7, with a possible D match to TRBD1 (6 bases). The CDR3 runs 15 residues. CDR1 is LGHNA and CDR2 is YNFKEQ in the germline V gene. V shed 6 bases and J shed 2 bases, with 17 bases lying between them. This CDR3 reads CASSPRGTDTYEQYF. The CDR3 nucleotides are TGTGCCAGCAGTCCCAGGGGTACGGATACCTACGAGCAGTACTTC.

V usage is TRBV5-1 and J usage is TRBJ1-4, with 8 positions matching TRBD1. Germline CDR1 SGHRS, CDR2 YFSETQ. The CDR3 loop spans 14 amino acids. Unmatched junction bases numbered 4, after V lost 4 bases and J lost 5 bases. CDR3 DNA sequence: TGCGCCAGCAGCGGGACAGGCCAGAATGAAAAACTGTTTTTT. This encodes CASSGTGQNEKLFF. Complete variable domain (other parts from reference TRBV5-1 and TRBJ1-4): KAGVTQTPRYLIKTRGQQVTLSCSPISGHRSVSWYQQTPGQGLQFLFEYFSETQRNKGNFPGRFSGRQFSNSRSEMNVSTLELGDSALYLCASSGTGQNEKLFFGSGTQLSVL.

The V gene is TRBV29-1, the J gene TRBJ2-5, with 10 bases that match TRBD1. This CDR3 has 14 residues. Germline values: CDR1 SQVTM, CDR2 ANQGSEA. V lost 6 bases and J lost 11; bases outside the gene matches: 15. The DNA for the CDR3 is TGCAGCGTCACAGACAGGGGGCTAGGCAATGAGCAGTACTTC. Its protein is CSVTDRGLGNEQYF. The variable domain in full, with the rest retrieved from reference TRBV29-1 and TRBJ2-5, is SAVISQKPSRDICQRGTSLTIQCQVDSQVTMMFWYRQQPGQSLTLIATANQGSEATYESGFVIDKFPISRPNLTFSTLTVSNMSPEDSSIYLCSVTDRGLGNEQYFGPGTRLLVL.

The chain employs TRBV20-1 and TRBJ2-7; 12 bases line up with TRBD2. The J call may be wrong; the DNA end is better matched by TRBJ2-5. Germline values: CDR1 DFQATT, CDR2 SNEGSKA (reference sequence). The CDR3 length is 17 residues. CDR3 DNA sequence: TGCAGTGCTAGAGTGGCGGCTAGCGGGGGGGCACTTGGGACCCAGTACTTC. Its protein product is CSARVAASGGALGTQYF.

J is TRBJ2-4 and V is TRBV29-1; either TRBD1 or TRBD2 may supply D (5 bases each). Gene TRBJ2-7 matches the end of the DNA better, so the J call may be wrong. CDR3 size: 17 residues. Germline V lookup: CDR1 SQVTM, CDR2 ANQGSEA. The CDR3 DNA is TGCAGCGTTGTCATGAAGTCGGAGAGGGGACCTTCCTACGAGCAGTACTTC. Protein sequence: CSVVMKSERGPSYEQYF.

Of note for this clonotype: A read error may produce the germline difference seen at one junction end. The chain employs TRBV7-9 and TRBJ2-5; possible D gene TRBD2, 6 bases. CDR1 SEHNR and CDR2 FQNEAQ come from the germline V gene (reference sequence). The CDR3 is 14 amino acids. The CDR3, as DNA: TGTGCCAGCAGCCGTAGGACTAACCAAGAGACCCAGTACTTT. It yields the protein CASSRRTNQETQYF.